One and the same sample provided the 23 T cell receptor beta chains below, sequenced in a study of blood T cell repertoires in COVID-19. Some clones are missing from TCRdb's copy, which holds only in-frame ones; the method was immunoSEQ multiplex PCR. The sample holds about 210,000 clones, more than 75% seen once. The specimen sequenced was peripheral blood. The origin of the receptors is a human donor in a cohort sampled during active COVID-19.

The CDR3 here is CASRSLAGGDTQYF. Written as DNA, the CDR3 is TGTGCCAGTAGGAGCCTAGCGGGGGGGGATACGCAGTATTTT. The chain recombines TRBV19 with TRBJ2-3; 12 bases map to TRBD2. CDR3 size: 14 residues. Trimming took 6 bases from V and 6 from J; bases not matched to a gene: 4. Per the germline V gene, CDR1 is LNHDA and CDR2 is SQIVND (reference sequence).

The chain uses TRBV6-5 and TRBJ2-5; TRBD1 aligns across 11 bases. This CDR3 has 15 residues. Germline loops: CDR1 MNHEY, CDR2 SVGAGI. Trimming removed 6 bases from V and 5 bases from J; junction bases left unmatched: 8. The DNA for the CDR3 is TGTGCCAGCAGACCGCCTGGGGACAGGGGGGAGACCCAGTACTTC. Its protein is CASRPPGDRGETQYF.

CDR3 nucleotide sequence: TGTGCCAGTAGTCCCGGGAGGGGGACCACAGATACGCAGTATTTT. Translated: CASSPGRGTTDTQYF. The chain employs TRBV19 and TRBJ2-3; 8 positions agree with TRBD2. Trimming took 5 bases from V and 2 from J; bases not matched to a gene: 6. Looked up from germline, CDR1 is LNHDA and CDR2 is SQIVND (reference sequence). CDR3 length: 15 amino acids.

The rearrangement links TRBV19 to TRBJ1-1; tentative D call: TRBD1 (6 bases). The germline V gene has CDR1 LNHDA and CDR2 SQIVND (reference sequence). There are 14 residues in the CDR3. V lost 5 bases and J 8 bases, leaving 18 bases between the germline ends. The CDR3 protein is CASSLHRQGLEAFF. The CDR3 DNA is TGTGCCAGTAGTCTCCACCGGCAGGGGCTAGAAGCTTTCTTT.

V usage is TRBV3-1 (or the pseudogene TRBV3-2) and J usage is TRBJ1-2; 7 bases fit TRBD1. V trimming: 2 bases; J trimming: 3 bases; junction bases outside the gene matches: 3. Germline V gives CDR1 LGHDT, CDR2 YNNKEL (reference sequence). The CDR3 extends over 14 amino acids. CDR3 nucleotides: TGTGCCAGCAGCCAATTCCAGGGGGACTATGGCTACACCTTC. Amino acids: CASSQFQGDYGYTF.

This clone was seen a single time. The chain joins TRBV28 to TRBJ1-1; TRBD1 is a possible D gene (6 bases). The V end lost 4 bases, the J end lost 3 bases, and 9 bases lay between the germline ends. Germline V lookup: CDR1 MDHEN, CDR2 SYDVKM. The CDR3 has 13 amino acids. CDR3 protein: CASSSGAYTEAFF. The CDR3 nucleotides are TGTGCCAGCAGTTCAGGGGCGTACACTGAAGCTTTCTTT.

The V gene is TRBV7-2, the J gene TRBJ2-2; a possible D gene is TRBD2 (5 bases). The germline V and J ends were trimmed by 5 bases and 1 base, with 14 bases remaining between them. In germline, CDR1 is SGHTA, CDR2 FQGNSA. This CDR3 is built from 16 residues. CDR3 protein: CASSPRGTKNTGELFF. The DNA of the CDR3 is TGTGCCAGCAGCCCCCGGGGAACGAAGAACACCGGGGAGCTGTTTTTT. Supplemented by reference TRBV7-2 and TRBJ2-2, the full variable domain reads GAGVSQSPSNKVTEKGKDVELRCDPISGHTALYWYRQSLGQGLEFLIYFQGNSAPDKSGLPSDRFSAERTGGSVSTLTIQRTQQEDSAVYLCASSPRGTKNTGELFFGEGSRLTVL.

This chain links TRBV3-1 (or the pseudogene TRBV3-2) with TRBJ2-1; the match to TRBD1 covers 11 bases. The CDR3 loop spans 16 amino acids. Per the germline V gene, CDR1 is LGHDT and CDR2 is YNNKEL (reference sequence). The V segment lost 0 bases and the J segment 9 bases; nucleotides outside the gene matches: 7. The CDR3 here is CASSQEARTGGGEQFF. The DNA of the CDR3 is TGTGCCAGCAGCCAAGAAGCAAGGACAGGGGGCGGTGAGCAGTTCTTC.

This rearrangement joins TRBV10-3 to TRBJ2-1; TRBD1 aligns across 7 bases. There are 17 residues in the CDR3. The trim removed 0 bases at V and 0 bases at J, leaving 5 bases unmatched. The germline V gene has CDR1 ENHRY and CDR2 SYGVKD. The CDR3 region is CAISESRQGTSYNEQFF. In DNA form, the CDR3 reads TGTGCCATCAGTGAGTCGAGACAGGGTACCTCCTACAATGAGCAGTTCTTC.

The V and J genes are TRBV11-3 and TRBJ2-2; perhaps TRBD2 as D (5 bases). The germline V and J ends were trimmed by 1 base and 11 bases, with 11 bases remaining between them. The CDR3 totals 13 residues. The germline V gene encodes CDR1 SGHNT and CDR2 YENEEA. CDR3 sequence: CASSLVLSSELFF. In DNA, the CDR3 is TGTGCCAGCAGCTTAGTTTTGTCTAGCGAGCTGTTTTTT.

This clone has only one observation. At one of its ends the junction is not consistent with the germline gene, which may arise from a read error. The chain joins TRBV10-3 to TRBJ1-1, with TRBD1 matching over 7 bases. Germline loops: CDR1 ENHRY, CDR2 SYGVKD. CDR3 size: 15 residues. CDR3 loop: CAITEAQGQITEAFF. CDR3 nucleotides: TGTGCCATCACTGAGGCCCAGGGACAGATCACTGAAGCTTTCTTT.

This chain joins TRBV21-1 and TRBJ1-2; TRBD1 reflects the table's D call only, with no check against the DNA. TRBV21-1 is a recognized pseudogene. This CDR3 spans 17 amino acids. The CDR3 is CASSKGLREGYFYGYTF. The DNA of the CDR3 is TGTGCCAGCAGCAAGGGGCTCCGAGAAGGGTATTTCTATGGCTACACCTTC.

Concerning this clone: Different DNA sequences within this sample yield the same CDR3. This chain joins TRBV19 and TRBJ2-2, with D maybe TRBD1 (5 bases). The CDR3 is made up of 12 amino acids. Germline CDR1 reads LNHDA; CDR2 reads SQIVND (reference sequence). V dropped 6 bases and J dropped 6 bases, with 8 bases sitting between them. The CDR3 here is CASRWGAGELFF. The CDR3 DNA reads as TGTGCCAGTAGGTGGGGCGCCGGGGAGCTGTTTTTT.

V usage is TRBV9 and J usage is TRBJ2-2; 8 nucleotides line up with TRBD2. CDR1 SGDLS and CDR2 YYNGEE come from the germline V gene. This CDR3 is 16 amino acids long. V lost 3 bases to trimming and J lost 5 bases; unmatched junction nucleotides: 9. The CDR3 DNA reads TGTGCCAGCAGCGGTAGCGGGACGGGTTGGACCGGGGAGCTGTTTTTT. Its translation is CASSGSGTGWTGELFF. Based on the CDR3 plus reference TRBV9 and TRBJ2-2, the full variable domain is DSGVTQTPKHLITATGQRVTLRCSPRSGDLSVYWYQQSLDQGLQFLIQYYNGEERAKGNILERFSAQQFPDLHSELNLSSLELGDSALYFCASSGSGTGWTGELFFGEGSRLTVL.

The rearrangement links TRBV19 to TRBJ2-1; TRBD2 might be the D (6 bases). V lost 5 bases and J 13 bases, leaving 21 bases between the germline ends. In germline, CDR1 is LNHDA, CDR2 SQIVND (reference sequence). The CDR3 sequence is 14 residues long. CDR3 coding DNA: TGTGCCAGTAGTCTGTTAGCGGAGCAAAGGGAACAGTTCTTC. This translates into CASSLLAEQREQFF.

This chain links TRBV19 with TRBJ1-1, with TRBD1 matching 12 bases. This CDR3 region has 16 residues. Looked up from germline, CDR1 is LNHDA and CDR2 is SQIVND (reference sequence). The V gene end was trimmed by 5 bases and the J gene end by 5 bases; junction bases not matched to a gene: 9. The CDR3 here is CASSLTGQGAYTEAFF. CDR3 sequence (DNA): TGTGCCAGTAGTCTTACGGGACAGGGGGCTTATACTGAAGCTTTCTTT.

This sequence joins TRBV5-8 and TRBJ2-1, with 10 positions matching TRBD2. Germline V gene sequence: CDR1 SGHTS, CDR2 YDEGEE. This CDR3 contains 17 residues. After removal of 3 bases from V and 7 bases from J, the junction contained 13 bases not matched to a gene. CDR3 DNA sequence: TGTGCCAGCAGCTCCTTAGGGCTTATTAGCGGGAGGAATGAGCAGTTCTTC. Its translation: CASSSLGLISGRNEQFF.

This CDR3 reads CASSLGGQGLATQYF. CDR3 coding DNA: TGCGCCAGCAGCTTGGGGGGACAGGGTTTGGCGACCCAGTACTTC. The chain recombines TRBV5-1 with TRBJ2-5; 9 nucleotides agree with TRBD1. V lost 0 bases, J lost 7 bases, and 7 bases stayed unmatched. The CDR3 length is 15 residues. Germline values: CDR1 SGHRS, CDR2 YFSETQ. Full variable domain (rest looked up from reference TRBV5-1 and TRBJ2-5): KAGVTQTPRYLIKTRGQQVTLSCSPISGHRSVSWYQQTPGQGLQFLFEYFSETQRNKGNFPGRFSGRQFSNSRSEMNVSTLELGDSALYLCASSLGGQGLATQYFGPGTRLLVL.

This clone turned up a few times. This rearrangement joins TRBV10-3 to TRBJ2-7; 9 bases line up with TRBD2. J lost 3 bases, V lost 5 bases, and 20 bases had no gene match. The CDR3 sequence is 19 residues long. Germline V gene lookup returns CDR1 ENHRY and CDR2 SYGVKD. The CDR3 DNA reads as TGTGCCATCAGTTCCCCGGGCTCCCCCGAAAGTAGCGGGGGCTACGAGCAGTACTTC. Amino acid sequence: CAISSPGSPESSGGYEQYF.

This chain uses TRBV7-2 with TRBJ2-5; weak D call: TRBD1 (6 bases). CDR1 SGHTA and CDR2 FQGNSA come from the germline V gene. V lost 5 bases and J 2 bases, leaving 15 bases between the germline ends. The CDR3 is 15 amino acids. CDR3 sequence reads: CASSATGTSQETQYF. The DNA of the CDR3 is TGTGCCAGCAGCGCTACCGGGACATCTCAAGAGACCCAGTACTTC. The full variable domain, with the rest looked up from reference TRBV7-2 and TRBJ2-5, is GAGVSQSPSNKVTEKGKDVELRCDPISGHTALYWYRQSLGQGLEFLIYFQGNSAPDKSGLPSDRFSAERTGGSVSTLTIQRTQQEDSAVYLCASSATGTSQETQYFGPGTRLLVL.

The chain links TRBV19 to TRBJ1-5; 9 nucleotides line up with TRBD1. Per germline, CDR1 LNHDA and CDR2 SQIVND (reference sequence). This CDR3 contains 15 residues. V dropped 4 bases and J dropped 4; count of bases not matched to a gene: 5. The CDR3 loop reads CASSKGQGRNQPQHF. CDR3 bases: TGTGCCAGTAGTAAGGGACAGGGCAGGAATCAGCCCCAGCATTTT.

The rearrangement joins TRBV19 to TRBJ1-2; TRBD1 matches at 11 bases. Trimming removed 8 bases from V and 4 bases from J; junction bases left unmatched: 9. Germline assignment: CDR1 LNHDA and CDR2 SQIVND (reference sequence). The CDR3 contains 15 residues. The CDR3 is CASSGQGVIIYGYTF. The DNA of the CDR3 is TGTGCCAGTTCGGGACAGGGGGTAATCATCTATGGCTACACCTTC.

The chain carries TRBV4-3 and TRBJ1-2; D is unresolved. Germline V lookup: CDR1 LGHNA, CDR2 YSLEER. The length of the CDR3 is 16 residues. The V and J ends lost 1 base and 3 bases respectively, with 15 bases between them. CDR3 protein: CASSQGIGRTDYGYTF. Here the CDR3 DNA reads TGCGCCAGCAGCCAAGGGATAGGGAGGACGGACTATGGCTACACCTTC.